Listed below are T cell receptor beta chains from one sample, sequenced in a study of blood T cell repertoires in COVID-19. The repertoire was sequenced with immunoSEQ multiplex PCR; TCRdb's copy has only in-frame clones and lacks some. The sample includes some 110,000 clones, roughly 82% of them seen just once. The sample comprised peripheral blood. The source of these receptors is a human donor in a cohort sampled during active COVID-19. CDR3s include the opening cysteine and the closing phenylalanine or tryptophan.

j_gene | v_gene | CDR3aa
TRBJ1-2 | TRBV5-1 | CASSPGTVPNYGYTF
TRBJ2-3 | TRBV10-1 | CASSPGQVFSTDTQYF
TRBJ2-1 | TRBV28 | CASSPASGNYNEQFF
TRBJ2-2 | TRBV19 | CASSIGGTGELFF
TRBJ2-3 | TRBV24-1 | CATSGHGTGHTDTQYF
TRBJ2-1 | TRBV28 | CASSLGRGYNEQFF
TRBJ2-1 | TRBV1 | CTSSQGRCTSGYNEQFF
TRBJ2-3 | TRBV4-2 | CASTQRATSTDTQYF
TRBJ1-2 | TRBV28 | CASSFLHRFNYGYTF
TRBJ2-5 | TRBV5-1 | CASRDGTSGRYETQYF
TRBJ2-1 | TRBV6-1 | CASSEGVGRAHNEQFF
TRBJ2-1 | TRBV24-1 | CATSDPQRGDSYNEQFF
TRBJ2-1 | TRBV5-4 | CASSEGTAGSYNEQFF
TRBJ1-3 | TRBV15 | CATSRARGSGNTIYF